The source of this TCR beta chain is a study of molecular identifiers for immune sequencing clone quantification. Previously described methods and listed TCR primers were employed for the bulk TCR libraries. TCRdb called the PCR reads again in MiXCR, with one record for every CDR3 protein. The sample carries about 36,000 distinct CDR3 sequences, about a fifth recorded once. V lost 6 bases, J lost 4 bases, and 18 bases lay in between. The CDR3 totals 15 residues. This clonotype was picked up one time. The target antigen is unknown. RNA fractions of 10%, 30% or 50% and about 18,000 to 1,100,000 sorted cells were the source of naive CD8 libraries. A CD8+CD4-CCR7+CD45RA+ gate was used to sort naive CD8 T cells. Study-wide points: Clones carrying above 20 RNA copies accounted for over 98% of effector molecules, under 1% in naive cells.

The source of this sequence is a human donor in good health. Some libraries in this study had Jurkat cell RNA spiked in. The sample comprised naive CD8+ T cells from blood, with Jurkat cell RNA spiked in. Specified subset: FACS-sorted CD8+CD4-CCR7+CD45RA+ naive T cells. This rearrangement joins TRBV12-3 or TRBV12-4 to TRBJ1-2; the D is unclear. DNA of the CDR3: TGTGCCAGCAGCCCGTCGACCACAGATGGCTATGGCTACACCTTC. Amino acids: CASSPSTTDGYGYTF.